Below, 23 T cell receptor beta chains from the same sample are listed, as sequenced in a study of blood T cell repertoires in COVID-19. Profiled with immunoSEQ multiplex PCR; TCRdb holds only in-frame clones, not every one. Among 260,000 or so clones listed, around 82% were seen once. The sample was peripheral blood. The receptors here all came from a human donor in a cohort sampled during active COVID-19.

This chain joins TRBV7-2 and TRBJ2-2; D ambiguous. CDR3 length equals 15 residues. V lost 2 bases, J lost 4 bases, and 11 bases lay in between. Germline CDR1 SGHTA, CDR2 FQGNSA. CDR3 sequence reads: CASSLFSGSTGELFF. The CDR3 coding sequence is TGTGCCAGCAGCTTATTCTCCGGTTCCACCGGGGAGCTGTTTTTT. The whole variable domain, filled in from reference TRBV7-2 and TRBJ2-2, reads GAGVSQSPSNKVTEKGKDVELRCDPISGHTALYWYRQSLGQGLEFLIYFQGNSAPDKSGLPSDRFSAERTGGSVSTLTIQRTQQEDSAVYLCASSLFSGSTGELFFGEGSRLTVL.

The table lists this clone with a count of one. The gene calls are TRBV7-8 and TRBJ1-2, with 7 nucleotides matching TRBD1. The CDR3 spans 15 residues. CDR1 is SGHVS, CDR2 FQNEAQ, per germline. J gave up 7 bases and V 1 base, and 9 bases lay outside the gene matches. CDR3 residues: CASSLGSGGLSGYTF. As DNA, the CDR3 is TGTGCCAGCAGCTTAGGCTCAGGGGGTCTGAGTGGCTACACCTTC.

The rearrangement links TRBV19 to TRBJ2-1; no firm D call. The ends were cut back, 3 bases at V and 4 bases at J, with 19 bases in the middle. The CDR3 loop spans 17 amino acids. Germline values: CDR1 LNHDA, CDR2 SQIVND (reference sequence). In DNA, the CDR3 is TGTGCCAGTAGTATGAGGTTTAACCCTTTTACTTACAATGAGCAGTTCTTC. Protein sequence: CASSMRFNPFTYNEQFF.

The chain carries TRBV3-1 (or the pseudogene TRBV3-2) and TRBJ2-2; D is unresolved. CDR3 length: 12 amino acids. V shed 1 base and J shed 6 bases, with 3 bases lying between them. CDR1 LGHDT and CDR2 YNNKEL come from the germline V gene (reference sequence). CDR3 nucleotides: TGTGCCAGCAGCCAAGTATCCGGGGAGCTGTTTTTT. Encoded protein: CASSQVSGELFF.

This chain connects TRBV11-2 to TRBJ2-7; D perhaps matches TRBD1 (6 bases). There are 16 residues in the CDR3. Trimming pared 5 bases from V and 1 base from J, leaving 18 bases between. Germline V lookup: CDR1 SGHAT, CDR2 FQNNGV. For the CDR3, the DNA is TGTGCCAGCAGCCCCGGACAGCGAACGCTTTCCTACGAGCAGTACTTC. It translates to CASSPGQRTLSYEQYF.

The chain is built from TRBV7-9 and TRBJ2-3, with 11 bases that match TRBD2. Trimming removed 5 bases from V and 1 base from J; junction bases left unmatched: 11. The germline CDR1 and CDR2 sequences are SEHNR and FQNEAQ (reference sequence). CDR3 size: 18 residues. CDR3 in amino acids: CASSETRLAGSGTDTQYF. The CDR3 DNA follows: TGTGCCAGCAGCGAGACACGACTAGCGGGAAGTGGCACAGATACGCAGTATTTT.

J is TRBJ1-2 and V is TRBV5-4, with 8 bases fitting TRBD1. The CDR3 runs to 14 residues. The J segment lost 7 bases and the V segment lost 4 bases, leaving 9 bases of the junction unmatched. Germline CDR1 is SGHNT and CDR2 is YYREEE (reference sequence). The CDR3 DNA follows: TGTGCCAGCAGCGTGGACAGGGTGGTACGTGGCTACACCTTC. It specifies CASSVDRVVRGYTF.

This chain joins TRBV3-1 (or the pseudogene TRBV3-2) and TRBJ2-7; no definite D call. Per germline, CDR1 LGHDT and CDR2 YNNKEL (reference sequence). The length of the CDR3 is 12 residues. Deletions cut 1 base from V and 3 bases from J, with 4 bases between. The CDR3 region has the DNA TGTGCCAGCAGCCAAGGACTCTACGAGCAGTACTTC. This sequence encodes CASSQGLYEQYF.

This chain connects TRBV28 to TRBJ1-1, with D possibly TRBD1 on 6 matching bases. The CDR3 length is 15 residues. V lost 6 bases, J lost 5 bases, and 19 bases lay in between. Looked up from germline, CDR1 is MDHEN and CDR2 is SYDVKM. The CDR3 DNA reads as TGTGCCAGCAGCGCCGCGTTGAGGGGGGGGACTGAAGCTTTCTTT. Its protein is CASSAALRGGTEAFF.

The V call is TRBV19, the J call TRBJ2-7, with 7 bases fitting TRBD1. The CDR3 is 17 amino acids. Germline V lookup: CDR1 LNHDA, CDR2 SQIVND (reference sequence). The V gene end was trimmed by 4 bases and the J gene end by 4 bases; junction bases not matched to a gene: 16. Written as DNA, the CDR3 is TGTGCCAGTAGTACCGGGTACGGGACAGCGACTGGGTACGAGCAGTACTTC. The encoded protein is CASSTGYGTATGYEQYF.

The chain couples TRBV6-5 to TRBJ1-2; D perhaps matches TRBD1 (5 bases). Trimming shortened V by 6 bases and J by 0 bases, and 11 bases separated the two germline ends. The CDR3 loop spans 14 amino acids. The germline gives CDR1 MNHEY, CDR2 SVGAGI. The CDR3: CASRRDRTNYGYTF. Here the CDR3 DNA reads TGTGCCAGCAGGCGGGACCGAACTAACTATGGCTACACCTTC.

CDR3: CASSDGRGRYEQYF. CDR3 DNA: TGTGCCAGCTCGGACGGGAGGGGGCGTTATGAGCAGTACTTC. The chain has TRBV18 and TRBJ2-7; maybe TRBD2 (8 bases). The CDR3 loop spans 14 amino acids. Trimming removed 6 bases from V and 7 bases from J, with 19 bases in between. Per the germline V gene, CDR1 is KGHSH and CDR2 is LQKENI.

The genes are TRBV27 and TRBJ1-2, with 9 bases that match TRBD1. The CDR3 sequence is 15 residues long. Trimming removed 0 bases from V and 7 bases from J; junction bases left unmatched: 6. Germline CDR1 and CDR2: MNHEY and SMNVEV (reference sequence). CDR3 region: CASSLSNRGLSGYTF. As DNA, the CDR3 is TGTGCCAGCAGTTTATCCAACAGGGGGCTCTCTGGCTACACCTTC.

The CDR3 loop reads CASSLVGSGENNEQFF. The CDR3 coding sequence is TGTGCCAGCAGCTTAGTGGGTAGCGGGGAGAACAATGAGCAGTTCTTC. The rearrangement uses TRBV7-9 and TRBJ2-1; TRBD2 matches at 8 bases. The trim removed 1 base at V and 5 bases at J, leaving 7 bases unmatched. Germline values: CDR1 SEHNR, CDR2 FQNEAQ (reference sequence). The CDR3 is 16 amino acids.

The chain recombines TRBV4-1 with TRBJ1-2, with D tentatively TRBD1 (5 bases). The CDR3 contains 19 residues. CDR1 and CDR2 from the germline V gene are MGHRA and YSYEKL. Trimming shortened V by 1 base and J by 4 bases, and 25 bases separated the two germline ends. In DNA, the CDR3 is TGCGCCAGCAGCCAAGGGTCGGGGAGTCCCCGGGGGTTGAGCTATGGCTACACCTTC. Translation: CASSQGSGSPRGLSYGYTF.

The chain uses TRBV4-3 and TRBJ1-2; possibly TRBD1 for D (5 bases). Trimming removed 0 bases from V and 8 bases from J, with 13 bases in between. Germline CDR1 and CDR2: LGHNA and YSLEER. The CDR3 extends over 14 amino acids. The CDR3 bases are TGCGCCAGCAGCCAAGAAGAGAGGGGAGGCGGCTACACCTTC. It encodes CASSQEERGGGYTF.

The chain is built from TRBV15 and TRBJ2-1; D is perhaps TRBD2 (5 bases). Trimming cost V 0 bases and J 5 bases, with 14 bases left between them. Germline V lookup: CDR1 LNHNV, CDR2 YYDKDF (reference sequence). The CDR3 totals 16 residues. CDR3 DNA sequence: TGTGCCACCAGCAGAGATCAGACTACTGGGAACAATGAGCAGTTCTTC. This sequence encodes CATSRDQTTGNNEQFF.

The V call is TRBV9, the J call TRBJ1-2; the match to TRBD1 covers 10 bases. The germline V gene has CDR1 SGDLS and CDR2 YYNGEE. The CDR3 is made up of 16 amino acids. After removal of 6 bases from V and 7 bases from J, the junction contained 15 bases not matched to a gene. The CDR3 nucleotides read TGTGCCAGCACCATTGAGGGCGGACAGGGGGTTAGTGGCTACACCTTC. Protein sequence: CASTIEGGQGVSGYTF.

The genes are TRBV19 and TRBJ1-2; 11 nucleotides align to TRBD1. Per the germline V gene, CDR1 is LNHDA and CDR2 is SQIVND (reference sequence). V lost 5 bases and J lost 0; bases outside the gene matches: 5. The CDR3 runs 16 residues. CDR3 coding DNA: TGTGCCAGTAGTGGGACAGGGGGAATCTCTAACTATGGCTACACCTTC. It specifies CASSGTGGISNYGYTF. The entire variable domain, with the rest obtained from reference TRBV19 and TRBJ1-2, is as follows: DGGITQSPKYLFRKEGQNVTLSCEQNLNHDAMYWYRQDPGQGLRLIYYSQIVNDFQKGDIAEGYSVSREKKESFPLTVTSAQKNPTAFYLCASSGTGGISNYGYTFGSGTRLTVV.

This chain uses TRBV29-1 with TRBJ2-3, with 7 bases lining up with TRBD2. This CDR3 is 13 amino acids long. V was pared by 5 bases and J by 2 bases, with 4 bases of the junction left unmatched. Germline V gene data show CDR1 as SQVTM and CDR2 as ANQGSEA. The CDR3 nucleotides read TGCAGCGTTAGCGGGGACTACACAGATACGCAGTATTTT. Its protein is CSVSGDYTDTQYF.

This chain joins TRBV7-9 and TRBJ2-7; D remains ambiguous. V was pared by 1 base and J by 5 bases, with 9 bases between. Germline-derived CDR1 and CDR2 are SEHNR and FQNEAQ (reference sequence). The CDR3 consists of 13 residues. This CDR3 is CASSLVSADEQYF. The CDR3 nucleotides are TGTGCCAGCAGCTTAGTTTCTGCGGACGAGCAGTACTTC. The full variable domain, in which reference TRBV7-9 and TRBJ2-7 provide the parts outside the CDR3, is DTGVSQNPRHKITKRGQNVTFRCDPISEHNRLYWYRQTLGQGPEFLTYFQNEAQLEKSRLLSDRFSAERPKGSFSTLEIQRTEQGDSAMYLCASSLVSADEQYFGPGTRLTVT.

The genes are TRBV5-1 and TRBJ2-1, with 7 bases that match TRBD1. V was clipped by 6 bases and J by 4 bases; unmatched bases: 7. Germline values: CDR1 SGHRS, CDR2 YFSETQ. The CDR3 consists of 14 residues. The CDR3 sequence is CASTSGQQYNEQFF. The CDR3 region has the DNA TGCGCCAGCACGTCGGGACAGCAATACAATGAGCAGTTCTTC.

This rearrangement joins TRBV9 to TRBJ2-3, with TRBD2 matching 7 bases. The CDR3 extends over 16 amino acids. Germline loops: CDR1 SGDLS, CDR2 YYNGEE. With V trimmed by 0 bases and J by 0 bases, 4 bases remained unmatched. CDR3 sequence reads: CASSVGAGASTDTQYF. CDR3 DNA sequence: TGTGCCAGCAGCGTAGGTGCGGGAGCTAGCACAGATACGCAGTATTTT.